A single sample is the source of the 24 T cell receptor beta chains below, sequenced in a study of T cell responses to AZD1222 COVID-19 vaccine. The protocol was immunoSEQ multiplex PCR, while the TCRdb copy is restricted to in-frame clones and leaves out a portion. The sample lists 200,000 to 250,000 clones, about 93% occurring once. The starting material was peripheral blood, obtained on day 0 of MenACWY control vaccination. These receptors were taken from an adult in good health.

CDR3 in amino acids: CAWSVISSNQPQHF. The DNA for the CDR3 is TGTGCCTGGAGTGTAATCAGCTCCAATCAGCCCCAGCATTTT. The chain combines TRBV30 with TRBJ1-5, with D unclear. V was trimmed by 0 bases and J by 3 bases, leaving 9 bases between them. The CDR3 runs 14 residues. The V gene's germline CDR1 is GTSNPN and CDR2 SVGIG (reference sequence).

The chain is built from TRBV5-1 and TRBJ1-6; a weak D match, TRBD1 (5 bases). CDR3 length: 15 residues. V was pared by 2 bases and J by 5 bases, with 11 bases between. From germline, CDR1 is SGHRS and CDR2 YFSETQ. CDR3 loop: CASSFSRVNNSPLHF. CDR3 bases: TGCGCCAGCAGCTTCTCCAGGGTCAATAATTCACCCCTCCACTTT.

The CDR3 here is CASSLSGGYNEQFF. The CDR3 nucleotides are TGTGCCAGCAGCTTAAGCGGGGGGTATAATGAGCAGTTCTTC. The gene calls are TRBV7-3 and TRBJ2-1; TRBD2 aligns across 8 bases. The junction had 3 bases not matched to a gene; V was cut back by 1 base and J by 7 bases. This CDR3 spans 14 amino acids. CDR1 is SGHTA and CDR2 is FQGTGA in the germline V gene.

The chain carries TRBV2 and TRBJ1-2; D not certain. The CDR3 is 13 amino acids. The germline V and J ends were trimmed by 2 bases and 8 bases, with 12 bases remaining between them. The germline V gene encodes CDR1 SNHLY and CDR2 FYNNEI. Written as DNA, the CDR3 is TGTGCCAGCAGTGAAAATCCGACATACGGCTACACCTTC. Protein product: CASSENPTYGYTF.

The V and J genes are TRBV19 and TRBJ1-5; D might be TRBD1 (5 bases). Per germline, CDR1 LNHDA and CDR2 SQIVND (reference sequence). This CDR3 region has 13 residues. Trimming took 11 bases from V and 4 from J, leaving 15 bases between them. This chain's CDR3 is CASRQSLNQPQHF. CDR3 nucleotides: TGTGCCTCAAGACAGAGTTTAAATCAGCCCCAGCATTTT.

The gene calls are TRBV19 and TRBJ1-2; D is possibly TRBD1 (6 bases). This CDR3 comprises 15 residues. The germline V and J ends were trimmed by 3 bases and 2 bases, with 13 bases remaining between them. Germline CDR1 reads LNHDA; CDR2 reads SQIVND (reference sequence). The CDR3 spells CASSMGTSLNYGYTF. The CDR3 nucleotides read TGTGCCAGTAGTATGGGGACATCCCTAAACTATGGCTACACCTTC.

The chain uses TRBV7-9 and TRBJ1-6, with 8 bases aligning to TRBD1. CDR1 SEHNR and CDR2 FQNEAQ come from the germline V gene (reference sequence). V dropped 1 base and J dropped 7; count of bases not matched to a gene: 6. The length of the CDR3 is 16 residues. The DNA of the CDR3 is TGTGCCAGCAGCTTAGAAACAGGGGGGCCGAATTCACCCCTCCACTTT. Translation: CASSLETGGPNSPLHF.

The rearrangement joins TRBV19 to TRBJ1-5; no clear D. The CDR3 consists of 13 residues. Germline V CDR1 and CDR2: LNHDA, SQIVND (reference sequence). V was trimmed by 5 bases and J by 5 bases, leaving 10 bases between them. The CDR3 loop reads CASSPPRDQPQHF. The CDR3 nucleotides read TGTGCCAGTAGTCCCCCAAGGGATCAGCCCCAGCATTTT.

The chain combines TRBV18 with TRBJ2-7, with 8 positions matching TRBD1. The germline V gene has CDR1 KGHSH and CDR2 LQKENI. The CDR3 contains 14 residues. The ends lost 3 bases at V and 5 bases at J; junction bases unmatched: 6. CDR3 protein: CASSPQRTGNEQYF. The CDR3 DNA reads TGTGCCAGCTCACCCCAAAGGACAGGGAACGAGCAGTACTTC.

The genes are TRBV5-6 and TRBJ2-1, with D perhaps matching TRBD1 (6 bases). The CDR3 spans 14 residues. Germline CDR1 reads SGHDT; CDR2 reads YYEEEE. V was shortened by 4 bases and J by 12 bases, with 20 bases between the two germline ends. In nucleotides, the CDR3 is TGTGCCAGCAGCCCGCGACAGGTAGGGGACCGGCAGTTCTTC. Its protein is CASSPRQVGDRQFF.

The chain is built from TRBV6-5 and TRBJ2-3, with 9 bases that match TRBD2. J was trimmed by 4 bases and V by 4 bases; bases with no gene match: 6. The CDR3 extends over 15 amino acids. Germline V CDR1 and CDR2: MNHEY, SVGAGI. The CDR3 here is CASSLNSGGADTQYF. For the CDR3, the DNA is TGTGCCAGCAGTTTAAATAGCGGGGGCGCAGATACGCAGTATTTT.

The V gene is TRBV6-2 or TRBV6-3, the J gene TRBJ1-5; 7 nucleotides align to TRBD1. The germline CDR1 and CDR2 sequences are MNHEY and SVGEGT. The ends lost 2 bases at V and 3 bases at J; junction bases unmatched: 10. CDR3 size: 17 residues. CDR3 sequence: CASSYRTKGTVNQPQHF. CDR3 sequence (DNA): TGTGCCAGCAGTTACAGGACAAAGGGGACAGTCAATCAGCCCCAGCATTTT.

The gene calls are TRBV18 and TRBJ2-7, with D maybe TRBD1 (6 bases). The CDR3 has 13 amino acids. CDR1 is KGHSH, CDR2 LQKENI, per germline. Trimming took 5 bases from V and 6 from J, leaving 14 bases between them. Here the CDR3 DNA reads TGTGCCAGCTCATCGCAAGCCAGGGGCGAGCAGTACTTC. Its protein product is CASSSQARGEQYF.

V usage is TRBV12-3 or TRBV12-4 and J usage is TRBJ1-2; TRBD1 aligns across 7 bases. The CDR3 is 13 residues long. With V trimmed by 3 bases and J by 8 bases, 6 bases remained unmatched. The DNA for the CDR3 is TGTGCCAGCAGTTTTGACAGGGAGAGGGGCTACACCTTC. Translation gives CASSFDRERGYTF.

The chain is built from TRBV28 and TRBJ2-7; a possible D gene is TRBD2 (8 bases). Germline V gene lookup returns CDR1 MDHEN and CDR2 SYDVKM. V was pared by 8 bases and J by 2 bases, with 13 bases between. The CDR3 has 13 residues. The chain's CDR3 is CASSGGGTYEQYF. The CDR3 bases are TGTGCCAGCTCGGGAGGGGGCACCTACGAGCAGTACTTC.

J is TRBJ2-5 and V is TRBV18; D gene uncertain. The CDR3 covers 11 residues. Trimming shortened V by 6 bases and J by 2 bases, and 4 bases separated the two germline ends. Germline-derived CDR1 and CDR2 are KGHSH and LQKENI. The CDR3 nucleotides are TGTGCCAGCTCCGCTCAAGAGACCCAGTACTTC. Amino acid sequence: CASSAQETQYF.

The chain has TRBV3-1 (or the pseudogene TRBV3-2) and TRBJ1-2; no reliable D call. The CDR3 length is 13 residues. The germline V gene encodes CDR1 LGHDT and CDR2 YNNKEL (reference sequence). Trimming took 0 bases from V and 4 from J, leaving 6 bases between them. The CDR3 loop reads CASSQDAGYGYTF. Written as DNA, the CDR3 is TGTGCCAGCAGCCAAGATGCAGGCTATGGCTACACCTTC.

The table lists this clone with a few counts. The V call is TRBV9, the J call TRBJ2-7; D might be TRBD2 (6 bases). CDR3 length: 14 residues. Germline CDR1 is SGDLS and CDR2 is YYNGEE. Trimming removed 0 bases from V and 3 bases from J, with 10 bases in between. The CDR3 sequence is CASSVGQEGYEQYF. CDR3 in DNA: TGTGCCAGCAGCGTAGGTCAGGAGGGCTACGAGCAGTACTTC.

This clone was picked up one time. The chain joins TRBV5-5 to TRBJ1-2; D might be TRBD1 (6 bases). This CDR3 has 16 amino acids. V lost 0 bases and J 5 bases, leaving 17 bases between the germline ends. The germline V gene encodes CDR1 SGHKS and CDR2 YYEKEE (reference sequence). The CDR3 coding sequence is TGTGCCAGCAGCTTGGGACGACAGGCAAGGTATTATGGCTACACCTTC. The encoded protein is CASSLGRQARYYGYTF.

Written as DNA, the CDR3 is TGTGCCAGCAGCGGAGCAGGGATAACTGAAGCTTTCTTT. Its translation is CASSGAGITEAFF. The chain has TRBV5-6 and TRBJ1-1; a possible D gene is TRBD1 (5 bases). The V and J ends lost 4 bases and 5 bases respectively, with 12 bases between them. Germline CDR1 SGHDT, CDR2 YYEEEE. The CDR3 covers 13 residues.

The chain links TRBV28 to TRBJ1-2, with a possible D match to TRBD1 (5 bases). The CDR3 has 15 amino acids. V lost 7 bases, J lost 7 bases, and 22 bases lay in between. Germline CDR1 is MDHEN and CDR2 is SYDVKM. DNA of the CDR3: TGTGCCAGCACAGTATTACAGGAGATCTGGGGTGGCTACACCTTC. Translation gives CASTVLQEIWGGYTF.

The rearrangement joins TRBV2 to TRBJ1-5, with a possible D match to TRBD1 (5 bases). Germline assignment: CDR1 SNHLY and CDR2 FYNNEI. Trimming stripped 6 bases from V and 6 bases from J, with 15 bases between. CDR3 length: 14 amino acids. The CDR3 spells CASRGTWGAQPQHF. The CDR3 coding sequence is TGTGCCAGCAGGGGGACCTGGGGTGCTCAGCCCCAGCATTTT.

V gene TRBV12-3 or TRBV12-4 combines with J gene TRBJ2-5; maybe TRBD2 (5 bases). The CDR3 spans 13 residues. V dropped 3 bases and J dropped 4 bases, with 9 bases sitting between them. The DNA of the CDR3 is TGTGCCAGCAGTTTCGGAGGCGCAGAGACCCAGTACTTC. Translation gives CASSFGGAETQYF.

This chain joins TRBV3-1 (or the pseudogene TRBV3-2) and TRBJ2-5; D might be TRBD1 (5 bases). Trimming pared 4 bases from V and 4 bases from J, leaving 25 bases between. The CDR3 contains 18 residues. The germline gives CDR1 LGHDT, CDR2 YNNKEL (reference sequence). The CDR3 sequence is CASSRSFLLQGNTETQYF. The CDR3 region has the DNA TGTGCCAGCAGCCGATCCTTTCTCTTGCAGGGAAATACAGAGACCCAGTACTTC.